The text below deals with one T cell receptor (beta chain). The antigen remains undetermined. The data are from a study of shared clonotypes between healthy human individuals. About the study: Three plates each covered CD4 naive and memory; CD8 naive two, CD8 memory one.

Overall study results and limits: Generally, naive subsets came out with larger estimated richness than memory subsets.

Here immunoSEQ multiplex PCR was the method, and the copy in TCRdb shows in-frame clones only, minus some. This table has around 2.5 million clones, 93% appearing once. CDR3 length: 14 residues. CDR1 and CDR2 from the germline V gene are SGHDT and YYEEEE. V lost 0 bases and J lost 4, with 10 bases in between. Sequenced input: naive CD4+ T cells from PBMCs. The subset was: CD45RA+ positively selected. This clonotype was obtained from a man aged 18 to 30 in good health. Some clones in this sample may be carry-over from other donors' samples. The chain couples TRBV5-6 to TRBJ1-2, with D perhaps matching TRBD1 (6 bases). CDR3 nucleotide sequence: TGTGCCAGCAGCTTGGACAGGGTCACCTATGGCTACACCTTC. The encoded protein is CASSLDRVTYGYTF.